Presented here are 3 T cell receptor beta chains from one specimen sequenced in a study of blood T cell repertoires in COVID-19. This table comes from immunoSEQ multiplex PCR, and its TCRdb copy is limited to in-frame clones, with some not included. The sample lists 150,000 to 200,000 clones, 75% to 90% occurring once. Sequenced sample: peripheral blood. All receptors come from a man between 60 and 70 years old with acute or convalescent COVID-19.

The J gene is TRBJ2-3, the V gene TRBV6-2 or TRBV6-3; possible D gene TRBD1, 5 bases. Germline assignment: CDR1 MNHEY and CDR2 SVGEGT. V lost 5 bases, J lost 0 bases, and 15 bases lay in between. The CDR3 is 16 residues long. The CDR3 sequence: CASSEHQTVSTDTQYF. The CDR3 coding sequence is TGTGCCAGCAGTGAGCATCAGACAGTTAGCACAGATACGCAGTATTTT.

The chain combines TRBV18 with TRBJ1-1; 9 bases line up with TRBD1. CDR3 size: 17 residues. Unmatched junction bases numbered 11, after V lost 3 bases and J lost 3 bases. Germline CDR1 reads KGHSH; CDR2 reads LQKENI. The DNA for the CDR3 is TGTGCCAGCTCACCGCCGGGACAGGGAATATTGGACACTGAAGCTTTCTTT. This encodes CASSPPGQGILDTEAFF. Full variable domain (remainder filled in from reference TRBV18 and TRBJ1-1): NAGVMQNPRHLVRRRGQEARLRCSPMKGHSHVYWYRQLPEEGLKFMVYLQKENIIDESGMPKERFSAEFPKEGPSILRIQQVVRGDSAAYFCASSPPGQGILDTEAFFGQGTRLTVV.

V usage is TRBV6-5 and J usage is TRBJ1-1; tentative D call: TRBD1 (5 bases). Trimming pared 6 bases from V and 4 bases from J, leaving 18 bases between. Germline assignment: CDR1 MNHEY and CDR2 SVGAGI. This CDR3 has 15 residues. CDR3 nucleotides: TGTGCCAGCAGCCACTACCCCAGGGTGAGCACTGAAGCTTTCTTT. It yields the protein CASSHYPRVSTEAFF.